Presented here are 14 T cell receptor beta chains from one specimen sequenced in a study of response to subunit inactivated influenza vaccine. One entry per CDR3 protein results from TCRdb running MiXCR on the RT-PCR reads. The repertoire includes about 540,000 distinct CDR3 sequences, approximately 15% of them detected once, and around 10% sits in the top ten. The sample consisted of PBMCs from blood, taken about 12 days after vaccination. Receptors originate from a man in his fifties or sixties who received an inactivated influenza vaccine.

CDR3 sequence reads: CASSPNPPSGSTDTQYF. CDR3 bases: TGTGCCAGCAGTCCAAACCCCCCTAGCGGAAGCACAGATACGCAGTATTTT. V and J are TRBV12-3 or TRBV12-4 and TRBJ2-3, with 7 bases lining up with TRBD2. The CDR3 has 17 residues. Losses at the gene ends were 5 bases for V and 0 bases for J; bases not matched to a gene: 11.

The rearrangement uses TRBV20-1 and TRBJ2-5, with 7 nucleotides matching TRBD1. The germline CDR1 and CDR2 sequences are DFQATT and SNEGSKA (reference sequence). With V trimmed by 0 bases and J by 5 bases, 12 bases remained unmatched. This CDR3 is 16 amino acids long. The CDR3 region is CSARDPRRDSRETQYF. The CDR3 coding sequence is TGCAGTGCTAGAGATCCCCGCCGGGACAGTCGGGAGACCCAGTACTTC.

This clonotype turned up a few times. CDR3 DNA sequence: TGCGCCAGCAAACCGGACGGCAGCAATGAGCAGTTCTTC. Amino acid sequence: CASKPDGSNEQFF. The rearrangement joins TRBV5-1 to TRBJ2-1; D remains unclear. This CDR3 has 13 residues. V shed 6 bases and J shed 6 bases, with 13 bases lying between them. Germline V gene sequence: CDR1 SGHRS, CDR2 YFSETQ.

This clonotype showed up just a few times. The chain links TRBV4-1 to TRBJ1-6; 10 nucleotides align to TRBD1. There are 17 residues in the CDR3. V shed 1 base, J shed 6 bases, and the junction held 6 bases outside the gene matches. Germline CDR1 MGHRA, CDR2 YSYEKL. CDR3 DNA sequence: TGCGCCAGCAGCCAAGCCCGGACAGGGGGACCTAATTCACCCCTCCACTTT. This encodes CASSQARTGGPNSPLHF.

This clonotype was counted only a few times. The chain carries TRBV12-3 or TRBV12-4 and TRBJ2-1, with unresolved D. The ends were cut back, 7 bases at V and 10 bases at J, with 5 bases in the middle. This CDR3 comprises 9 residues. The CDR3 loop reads CASTPEQFF. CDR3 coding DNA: TGTGCCAGCACCCCAGAGCAGTTCTTC.

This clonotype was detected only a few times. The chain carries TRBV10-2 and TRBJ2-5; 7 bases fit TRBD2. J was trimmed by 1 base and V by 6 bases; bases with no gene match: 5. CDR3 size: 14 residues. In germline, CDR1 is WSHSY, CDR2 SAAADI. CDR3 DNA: TGCGCCAGCAGGTTCGGGGAGGGCCAAGAGACCCAGTACTTC. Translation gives CASRFGEGQETQYF.

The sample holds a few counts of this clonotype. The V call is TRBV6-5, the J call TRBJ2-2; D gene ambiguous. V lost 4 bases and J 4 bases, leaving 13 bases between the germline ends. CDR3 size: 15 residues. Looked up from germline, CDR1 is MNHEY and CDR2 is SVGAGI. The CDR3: CASSFWTEGTGELFF. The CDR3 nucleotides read TGTGCCAGCAGTTTTTGGACGGAAGGCACCGGGGAGCTGTTTTTT.

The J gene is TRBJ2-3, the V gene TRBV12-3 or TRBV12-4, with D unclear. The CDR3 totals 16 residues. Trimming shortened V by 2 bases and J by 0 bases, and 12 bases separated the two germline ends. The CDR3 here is CASSLLVMASTDTQYF. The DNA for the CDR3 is TGTGCCAGCAGTTTATTGGTTATGGCGAGCACAGATACGCAGTATTTT.

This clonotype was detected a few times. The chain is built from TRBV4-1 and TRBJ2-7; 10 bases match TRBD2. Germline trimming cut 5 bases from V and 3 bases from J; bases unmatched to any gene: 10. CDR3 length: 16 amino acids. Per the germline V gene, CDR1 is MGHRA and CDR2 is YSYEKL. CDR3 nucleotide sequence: TGCGCCAGCAGCTCTCTAAAGGGACTAGCGAACTACGAGCAGTACTTC. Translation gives CASSSLKGLANYEQYF.

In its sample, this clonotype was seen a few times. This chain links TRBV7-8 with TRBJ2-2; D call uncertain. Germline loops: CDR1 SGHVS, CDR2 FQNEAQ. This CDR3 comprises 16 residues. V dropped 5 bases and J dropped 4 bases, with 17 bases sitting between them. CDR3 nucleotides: TGTGCCAGCAGCCACGGATTCAAGAGGAGCACCGGGGAGCTGTTTTTT. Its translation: CASSHGFKRSTGELFF.

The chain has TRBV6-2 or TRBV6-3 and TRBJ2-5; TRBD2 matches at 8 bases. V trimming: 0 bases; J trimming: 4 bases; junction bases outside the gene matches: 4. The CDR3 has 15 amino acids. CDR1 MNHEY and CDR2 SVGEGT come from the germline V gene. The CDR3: CASSYSNGGGETQYF. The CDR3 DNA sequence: TGTGCCAGCAGTTACTCGAACGGGGGGGGAGAGACCCAGTACTTC.

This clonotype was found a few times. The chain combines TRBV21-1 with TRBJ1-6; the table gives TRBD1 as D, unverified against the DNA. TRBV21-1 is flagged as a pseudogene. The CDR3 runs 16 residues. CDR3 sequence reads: CASRTLTGAENSPLHF. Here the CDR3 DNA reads TGTGCCAGCCGCACATTAACAGGGGCAGAGAATTCACCCCTCCACTTT.

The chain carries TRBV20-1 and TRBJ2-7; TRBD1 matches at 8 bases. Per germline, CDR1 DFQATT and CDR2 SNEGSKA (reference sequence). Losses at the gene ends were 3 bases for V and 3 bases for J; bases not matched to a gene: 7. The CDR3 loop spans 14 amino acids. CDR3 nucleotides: TGCAGTGCTAGGGAAGGACAGGGAGTCTACGAGCAGTACTTC. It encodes CSAREGQGVYEQYF.

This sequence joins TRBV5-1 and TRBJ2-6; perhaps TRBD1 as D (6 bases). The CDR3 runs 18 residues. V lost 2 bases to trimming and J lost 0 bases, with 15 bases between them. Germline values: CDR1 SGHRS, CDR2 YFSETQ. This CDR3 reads CASSLTGHHLSGANVLTF. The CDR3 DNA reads TGCGCCAGCAGCTTAACGGGACACCACCTCTCTGGGGCCAACGTCCTGACTTTC.